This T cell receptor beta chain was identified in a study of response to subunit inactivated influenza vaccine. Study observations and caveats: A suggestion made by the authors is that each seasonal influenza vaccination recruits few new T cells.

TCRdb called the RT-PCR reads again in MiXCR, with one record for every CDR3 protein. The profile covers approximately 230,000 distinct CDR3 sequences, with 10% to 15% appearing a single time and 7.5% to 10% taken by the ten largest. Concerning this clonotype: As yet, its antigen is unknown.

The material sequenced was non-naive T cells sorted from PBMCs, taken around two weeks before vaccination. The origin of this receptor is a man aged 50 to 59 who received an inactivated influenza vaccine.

Here the CDR3 DNA reads TGTGCCAGCAGTCGACAGGGGGCTACAAACACTGAAGCTTTCTTT. Translated, it gives CASSRQGATNTEAFF. The rearrangement links TRBV12-3 or TRBV12-4 to TRBJ1-1; 10 bases align to TRBD1. Losses at the gene ends were 5 bases for V and 2 bases for J; bases not matched to a gene: 5. There are 15 residues in the CDR3.